This T cell receptor beta chain is drawn from a study of blood T cell repertoires in COVID-19. On the study more broadly: Samples representing acute and convalescent COVID-19 were sourced from the United States, Italy and Spain. The cDNA or gDNA used as material had been derived from T cells, B-cell-depleted T cells, or PBMCs.

Germline V lookup: CDR1 SGHTS, CDR2 YDEGEE. V was shortened by 4 bases and J by 1 base, with 17 bases between the two germline ends. The CDR3 extends over 16 amino acids. The authors' processing: Estimates of nucleated cell counts were drawn from the amplification of reference gene primers. Measured with immunoSEQ multiplex PCR; TCRdb has only the in-frame clones, and not every one. The V and J calls and clone size were taken over from that table, and D and trimming were inferred from the DNA. The top ten clones hold approximately 2.6% of a sample with under 250,000 clones, around 78% of them seen once.

This sequence originates from a woman between 65 and 79 years old with active or convalescent COVID-19. Sample: peripheral blood. V usage is TRBV5-8 and J usage is TRBJ2-5; D tentatively reads TRBD1 or TRBD2 (6 bases each). CDR3 DNA sequence: TGTGCCAGCAGCCTGGGGGCGGGGAACCTCCAAGAGACCCAGTACTTC. Its protein is CASSLGAGNLQETQYF.